A single sample is the source of the 19 T cell receptor beta chains below, sequenced in a study of T cell responses to AZD1222 COVID-19 vaccine. TCRdb's copy holds only in-frame clones and misses some; the assay was immunoSEQ multiplex PCR. The table records about 75,000 clones, 70% to 90% of them present only once. This specimen was peripheral blood, taken 28 days after the second dose of the MenACWY control vaccine. All receptors derive from an adult who received the MenACWY meningococcal vaccine as a control.

V gene TRBV20-1 combines with J gene TRBJ2-7, with 8 bases identical to TRBD1. The length of the CDR3 is 11 residues. The junction had 2 bases not matched to a gene; V was cut back by 6 bases and J by 4 bases. Germline values: CDR1 DFQATT, CDR2 SNEGSKA (reference sequence). CDR3 nucleotide sequence: TGCAGTGCGGGACAGGAGTACGAGCAGTACTTC. Its protein product is CSAGQEYEQYF.

V is TRBV5-4 and J is TRBJ1-5; no clear D gene. Germline V gene data show CDR1 as SGHNT and CDR2 as YYREEE (reference sequence). Trimming cost V 4 bases and J 10 bases, with 18 bases left between them. The CDR3 covers 14 residues. The chain's CDR3 is CASSLQGRPGPQHF. In DNA, the CDR3 is TGTGCCAGCAGCCTTCAAGGACGGCCGGGACCCCAGCATTTT. The full variable domain, completed using reference TRBV5-4 and TRBJ1-5, is ETGVTQSPTHLIKTRGQQVTLRCSSQSGHNTVSWYQQALGQGPQFIFQYYREEENGRGNFPPRFSGLQFPNYSSELNVNALELDDSALYLCASSLQGRPGPQHFGDGTRLSIL.

Here the CDR3 reads CASSLTYRGPYGYTF. The DNA for the CDR3 is TGTGCCAGCAGTTTGACCTACAGGGGCCCCTATGGCTACACCTTC. This sequence joins TRBV28 and TRBJ1-2; TRBD1 matches at 7 bases. The V segment lost 3 bases and the J segment 4 bases; nucleotides outside the gene matches: 8. The CDR3 covers 15 residues. The germline V gene has CDR1 MDHEN and CDR2 SYDVKM.

The chain is built from TRBV6-2 or TRBV6-3 and TRBJ1-5, with TRBD1 as a possible D gene (5 bases). The V gene's germline CDR1 is MNHEY and CDR2 SVGEGT. The CDR3 is 16 amino acids. V shed 6 bases and J shed 1 base, with 16 bases lying between them. The CDR3 reads CASSPNRGDSNQPQHF. CDR3 DNA sequence: TGTGCCAGCAGCCCGAATCGGGGGGACAGCAATCAGCCCCAGCATTTT.

As DNA, the CDR3 is TGTGCCAGCAGCTTAGATTCTTGGGGAGCACTCGACAATGAGCAGTTCTTC. Its translation is CASSLDSWGALDNEQFF. The chain employs TRBV11-3 and TRBJ2-1, with D possibly TRBD2 on 5 matching bases. The germline V gene has CDR1 SGHNT and CDR2 YENEEA. V lost 0 bases and J lost 5, with 17 bases in between. This CDR3 is built from 17 residues.

The chain uses TRBV12-3 or TRBV12-4 and TRBJ1-1; D is unclear. Trimming stripped 3 bases from V and 1 base from J, with 6 bases between. CDR3 length: 13 residues. The CDR3 DNA reads as TGTGCCAGCAGTTTCGGCAGGAACACTGAAGCTTTCTTT. This codes for CASSFGRNTEAFF.

The chain links TRBV6-5 to TRBJ2-2; D possibly corresponds to TRBD1 (5 bases). Germline CDR1 is MNHEY and CDR2 is SVGAGI. The V gene lost 5 bases and the J gene lost 4 bases, with 11 bases spanning the gap. The CDR3 length is 14 residues. The CDR3 sequence: CASSRTYPTGELFF. DNA of the CDR3: TGTGCCAGCAGTAGGACATACCCCACCGGGGAGCTGTTTTTT.

The genes are TRBV19 and TRBJ1-5; a weak D match, TRBD1 (5 bases). Germline CDR1 reads LNHDA; CDR2 reads SQIVND (reference sequence). The CDR3 covers 13 residues. V was trimmed by 5 bases and J by 4 bases, leaving 9 bases between them. The CDR3 DNA reads as TGTGCCAGTAGTGAGCAGGGTAATCAGCCCCAGCATTTT. This codes for CASSEQGNQPQHF.

This clone showed up just once. The chain couples TRBV9 to TRBJ2-3, with 12 bases lining up with TRBD2. J gave up 2 bases and V 3 bases, and 7 bases lay outside the gene matches. The CDR3 has 17 amino acids. CDR1 is SGDLS and CDR2 is YYNGEE in the germline V gene. The chain's CDR3 is CASSGGLAGLFTDTQYF. The DNA for the CDR3 is TGTGCCAGCAGCGGGGGACTAGCGGGCTTATTCACAGATACGCAGTATTTT. Using reference TRBV9 and TRBJ2-3 for the parts outside the CDR3, the full variable domain is DSGVTQTPKHLITATGQRVTLRCSPRSGDLSVYWYQQSLDQGLQFLIQYYNGEERAKGNILERFSAQQFPDLHSELNLSSLELGDSALYFCASSGGLAGLFTDTQYFGPGTRLTVL.

CDR3 loop: CASSLQTGGFQETQYF. CDR3 sequence (DNA): TGTGCCAGCAGCTTACAAACAGGGGGGTTCCAAGAGACCCAGTACTTC. The chain uses TRBV7-2 and TRBJ2-5, with 8 bases matching TRBD1. The V segment lost 2 bases and the J segment 1 base; nucleotides outside the gene matches: 6. The germline V gene has CDR1 SGHTA and CDR2 FQGNSA. The CDR3 length is 16 residues.

This chain uses TRBV28 with TRBJ1-2; D remains ambiguous. The V end lost 2 bases, the J end lost 4 bases, and 11 bases lay between the germline ends. This CDR3 region has 14 residues. Germline CDR1 and CDR2: MDHEN and SYDVKM. CDR3 region: CASSLAGRVYGYTF. The CDR3 DNA follows: TGTGCCAGCAGTTTAGCGGGGAGGGTCTATGGCTACACCTTC.

This chain joins TRBV2 and TRBJ2-7; 8 nucleotides line up with TRBD1. This CDR3 is built from 13 residues. The V gene's germline CDR1 is SNHLY and CDR2 FYNNEI. Trimming at V came to 7 bases and at J to 6 bases, leaving 8 bases not matched to a gene. The CDR3 DNA reads as TGTGCCAGCACACCTGGACAGGGTCGCGAGCAGTACTTC. It translates to CASTPGQGREQYF. Filled out from reference TRBV2 and TRBJ2-7, the complete variable domain reads EPEVTQTPSHQVTQMGQEVILRCVPISNHLYFYWYRQILGQKVEFLVSFYNNEISEKSEIFDDQFSVERPDGSNFTLKIRSTKLEDSAMYFCASTPGQGREQYFGPGTRLTVT.

This chain links TRBV6-1 with TRBJ2-5; 9 nucleotides match TRBD1. Germline V CDR1 and CDR2: MNHNS, SASEGT. CDR3 length: 15 amino acids. After removal of 2 bases from V and 2 bases from J, the junction contained 3 bases not matched to a gene. The CDR3 sequence: CASSEQTGGQETQYF. The CDR3 region has the DNA TGTGCCAGCAGTGAACAGACAGGGGGGCAAGAGACCCAGTACTTC.

This clone has only one observation. This rearrangement joins TRBV6-5 to TRBJ2-7, with 11 bases matching TRBD1. With V trimmed by 8 bases and J by 5 bases, 5 bases remained unmatched. The CDR3 has 13 amino acids. Germline V lookup: CDR1 MNHEY, CDR2 SVGAGI. The CDR3: CASRTGGSHEQYF. In DNA, the CDR3 is TGTGCCAGCCGGACAGGGGGCTCTCACGAGCAGTACTTC.

The chain recombines TRBV5-4 with TRBJ1-3; D perhaps matches TRBD1 (5 bases). The CDR3 runs to 13 residues. V lost 4 bases and J 4 bases, leaving 9 bases between the germline ends. CDR1 and CDR2 from the germline V gene are SGHNT and YYREEE (reference sequence). CDR3 nucleotide sequence: TGTGCCAGCAGCAGGGACTGGGGAAACACCATATATTTT. Protein: CASSRDWGNTIYF.

The rearrangement uses TRBV28 and TRBJ1-2, with 7 bases fitting TRBD1. This CDR3 region has 15 residues. Germline V gives CDR1 MDHEN, CDR2 SYDVKM. Trimming cost V 2 bases and J 4 bases; bases outside gene matches: 7. In DNA form, the CDR3 reads TGTGCCAGCAGTTTAGGGACAGCCCATCCCTATGGCTACACCTTC. It yields the protein CASSLGTAHPYGYTF.

The V call is TRBV5-8, the J call TRBJ1-6; tentative D call: TRBD1 (5 bases). Looked up from germline, CDR1 is SGHTS and CDR2 is YDEGEE. CDR3 size: 16 residues. V lost 0 bases, J lost 8 bases, and 15 bases lay in between. In nucleotides, the CDR3 is TGTGCCAGCAGCTTGGAATTCGGGCAGGGAGATTCACCCCTCCACTTT. This sequence encodes CASSLEFGQGDSPLHF. Filled out from reference TRBV5-8 and TRBJ1-6, the complete variable domain reads EAGVTQSPTHLIKTRGQQATLRCSPISGHTSVYWYQQALGLGLQFLLWYDEGEERNRGNFPPRFSGRQFPNYSSELNVNALELEDSALYLCASSLEFGQGDSPLHFGNGTRLTVT.

This sequence joins TRBV28 and TRBJ1-5, with TRBD1 matching over 11 bases. The junction had 6 bases not matched to a gene; V was cut back by 5 bases and J by 3 bases. This CDR3 comprises 16 residues. Germline CDR1 MDHEN, CDR2 SYDVKM. CDR3 sequence: CASSLLGQGDNQPQHF. CDR3 bases: TGTGCCAGCAGTCTACTGGGACAGGGGGACAATCAGCCCCAGCATTTT.

The count of this clone is one. The rearrangement uses TRBV7-2 and TRBJ1-1, with TRBD1 identical over 7 bases. V shed 3 bases, J shed 4 bases, and the junction held 2 bases outside the gene matches. This CDR3 spans 13 amino acids. Germline loops: CDR1 SGHTA, CDR2 FQGNSA. CDR3 sequence (DNA): TGTGCCAGCAGCTTTGGGACAGCCACTGAAGCTTTCTTT. It encodes CASSFGTATEAFF.